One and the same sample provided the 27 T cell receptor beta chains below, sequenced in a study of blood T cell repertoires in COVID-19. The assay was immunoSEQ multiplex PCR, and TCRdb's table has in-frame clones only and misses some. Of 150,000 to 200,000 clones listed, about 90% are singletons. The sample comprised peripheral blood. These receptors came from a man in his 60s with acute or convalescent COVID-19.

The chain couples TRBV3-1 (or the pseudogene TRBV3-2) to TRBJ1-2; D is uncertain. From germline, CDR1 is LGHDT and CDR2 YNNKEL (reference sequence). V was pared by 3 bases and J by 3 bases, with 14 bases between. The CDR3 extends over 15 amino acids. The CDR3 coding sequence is TGTGCCAGCAGCCATACCCCGAGGAGGGACTATGGCTACACCTTC. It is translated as CASSHTPRRDYGYTF.

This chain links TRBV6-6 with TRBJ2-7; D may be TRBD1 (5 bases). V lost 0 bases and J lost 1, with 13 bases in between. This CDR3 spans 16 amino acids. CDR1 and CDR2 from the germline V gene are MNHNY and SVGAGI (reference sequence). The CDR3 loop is CASSYSGQTMSYEQYF. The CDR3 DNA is TGTGCCAGCAGTTACTCGGGGCAGACGATGTCCTACGAGCAGTACTTC.

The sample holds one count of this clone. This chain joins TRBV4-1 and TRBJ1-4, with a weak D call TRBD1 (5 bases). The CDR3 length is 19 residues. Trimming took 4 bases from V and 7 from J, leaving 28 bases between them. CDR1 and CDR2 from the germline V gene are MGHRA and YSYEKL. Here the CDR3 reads CASSPQGVEWTKGREKLFF. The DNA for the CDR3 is TGCGCCAGCAGCCCCCAAGGTGTTGAGTGGACAAAAGGGCGTGAAAAACTGTTTTTT.

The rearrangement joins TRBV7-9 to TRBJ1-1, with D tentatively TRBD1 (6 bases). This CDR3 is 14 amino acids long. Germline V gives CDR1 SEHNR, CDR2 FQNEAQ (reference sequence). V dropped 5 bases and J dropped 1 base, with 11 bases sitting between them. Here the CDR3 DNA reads TGTGCCAGCAGCCACGTCAGGGGGAACACTGAAGCTTTCTTT. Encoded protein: CASSHVRGNTEAFF.

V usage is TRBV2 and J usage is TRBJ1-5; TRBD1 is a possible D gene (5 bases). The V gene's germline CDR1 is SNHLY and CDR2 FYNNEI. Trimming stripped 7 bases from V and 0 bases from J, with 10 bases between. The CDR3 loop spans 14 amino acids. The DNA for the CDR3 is TGTGCCAGCAAAGGGGATTCTAGCAATCAGCCCCAGCATTTT. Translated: CASKGDSSNQPQHF. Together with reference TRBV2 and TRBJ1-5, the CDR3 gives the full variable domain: EPEVTQTPSHQVTQMGQEVILRCVPISNHLYFYWYRQILGQKVEFLVSFYNNEISEKSEIFDDQFSVERPDGSNFTLKIRSTKLEDSAMYFCASKGDSSNQPQHFGDGTRLSIL.

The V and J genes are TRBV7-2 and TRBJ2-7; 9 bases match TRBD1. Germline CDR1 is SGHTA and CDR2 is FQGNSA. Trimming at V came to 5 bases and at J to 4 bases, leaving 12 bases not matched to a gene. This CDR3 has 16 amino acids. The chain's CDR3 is CASSPTFGQGSYEQYF. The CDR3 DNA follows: TGTGCCAGCAGCCCCACCTTTGGACAGGGGTCTTACGAGCAGTACTTC.

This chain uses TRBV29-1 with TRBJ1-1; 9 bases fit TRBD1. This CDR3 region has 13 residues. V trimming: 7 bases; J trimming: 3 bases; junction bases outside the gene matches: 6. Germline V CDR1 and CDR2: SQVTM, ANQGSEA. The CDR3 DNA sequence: TGCAGCGCCTACAGGGGGCAGGACACTGAAGCTTTCTTT. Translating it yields CSAYRGQDTEAFF.

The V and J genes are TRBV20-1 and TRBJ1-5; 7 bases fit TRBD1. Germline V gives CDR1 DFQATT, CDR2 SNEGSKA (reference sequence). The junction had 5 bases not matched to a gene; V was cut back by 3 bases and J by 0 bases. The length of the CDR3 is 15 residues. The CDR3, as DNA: TGCAGTGCTAGTCCGGACAGGAGTAGCAATCAGCCCCAGCATTTT. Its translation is CSASPDRSSNQPQHF.

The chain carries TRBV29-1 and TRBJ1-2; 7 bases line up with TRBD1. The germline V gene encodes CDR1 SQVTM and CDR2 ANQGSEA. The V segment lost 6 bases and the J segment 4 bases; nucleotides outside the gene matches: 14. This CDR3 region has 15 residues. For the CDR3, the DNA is TGCAGCGTCCAAGAAATCGCAGGGGGAGGCTATGGCTACACCTTC. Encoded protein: CSVQEIAGGGYGYTF. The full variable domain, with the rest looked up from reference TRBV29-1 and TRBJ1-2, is SAVISQKPSRDICQRGTSLTIQCQVDSQVTMMFWYRQQPGQSLTLIATANQGSEATYESGFVIDKFPISRPNLTFSTLTVSNMSPEDSSIYLCSVQEIAGGGYGYTFGSGTRLTVV.

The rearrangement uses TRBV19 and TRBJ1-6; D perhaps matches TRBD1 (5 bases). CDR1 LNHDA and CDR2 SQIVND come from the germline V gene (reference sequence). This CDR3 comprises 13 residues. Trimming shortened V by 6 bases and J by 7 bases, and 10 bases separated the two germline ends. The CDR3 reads CASSDSTNSPLHF. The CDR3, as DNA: TGTGCCAGTAGCGACAGCACAAATTCACCCCTCCACTTT.

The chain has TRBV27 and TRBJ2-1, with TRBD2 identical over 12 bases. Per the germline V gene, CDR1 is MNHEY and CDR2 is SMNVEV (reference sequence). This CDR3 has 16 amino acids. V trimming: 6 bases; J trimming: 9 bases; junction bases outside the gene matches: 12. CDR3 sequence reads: CASRSLGLAGGLEQFF. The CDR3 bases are TGTGCCAGCAGGTCTCTTGGGCTAGCGGGGGGGCTTGAGCAGTTCTTC.

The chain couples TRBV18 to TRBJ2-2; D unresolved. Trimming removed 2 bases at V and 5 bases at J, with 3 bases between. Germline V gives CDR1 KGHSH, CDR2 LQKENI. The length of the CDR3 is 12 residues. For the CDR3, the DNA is TGTGCCAGCTCACCAATAACCGGGGAGCTGTTTTTT. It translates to CASSPITGELFF.

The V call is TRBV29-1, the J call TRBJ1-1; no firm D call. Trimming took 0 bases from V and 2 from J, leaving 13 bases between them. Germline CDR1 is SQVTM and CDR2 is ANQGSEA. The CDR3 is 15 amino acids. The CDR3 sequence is CSVEENNRFNTEAFF. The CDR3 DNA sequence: TGCAGCGTTGAAGAGAACAACAGATTTAACACTGAAGCTTTCTTT.

The CDR3 protein is CASSEDGRGLYF. In nucleotides, the CDR3 is TGTGCCAGCAGTGAAGATGGGAGGGGTTTATATTTT. The V call is TRBV25-1, the J call TRBJ1-3; D perhaps matches TRBD1 (5 bases). The V end lost 2 bases, the J end lost 14 bases, and 13 bases lay between the germline ends. The CDR3 is made up of 12 amino acids. Germline assignment: CDR1 MGHDK and CDR2 SYGVNS.

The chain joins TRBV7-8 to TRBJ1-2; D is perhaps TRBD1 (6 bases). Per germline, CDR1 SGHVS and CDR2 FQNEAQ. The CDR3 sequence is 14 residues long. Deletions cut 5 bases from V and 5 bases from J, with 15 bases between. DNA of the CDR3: TGTGCCAGCAGCGCTGGACAGTGGGTATATGGCTACACCTTC. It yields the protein CASSAGQWVYGYTF.

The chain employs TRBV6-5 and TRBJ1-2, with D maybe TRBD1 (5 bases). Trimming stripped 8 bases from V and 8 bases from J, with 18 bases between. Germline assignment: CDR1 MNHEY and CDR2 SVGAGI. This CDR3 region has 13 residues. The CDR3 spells CASPKTDMGGYTF. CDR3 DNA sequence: TGTGCCAGCCCAAAGACGGACATGGGAGGCTACACCTTC.

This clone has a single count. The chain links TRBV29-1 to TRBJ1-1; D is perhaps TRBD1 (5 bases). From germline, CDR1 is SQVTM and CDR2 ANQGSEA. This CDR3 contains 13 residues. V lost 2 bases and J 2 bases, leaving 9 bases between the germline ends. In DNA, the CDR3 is TGCAGCGTTGAACTCAGGGAAAACACTGAAGCTTTCTTT. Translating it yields CSVELRENTEAFF.

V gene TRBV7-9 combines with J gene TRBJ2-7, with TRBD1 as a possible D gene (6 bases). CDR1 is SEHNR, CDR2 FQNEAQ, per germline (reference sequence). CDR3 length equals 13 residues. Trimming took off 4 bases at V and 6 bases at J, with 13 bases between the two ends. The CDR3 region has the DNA TGTGCCAGCAGCTCCCGGGACAAACCCGAGCAGTACTTC. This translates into CASSSRDKPEQYF.

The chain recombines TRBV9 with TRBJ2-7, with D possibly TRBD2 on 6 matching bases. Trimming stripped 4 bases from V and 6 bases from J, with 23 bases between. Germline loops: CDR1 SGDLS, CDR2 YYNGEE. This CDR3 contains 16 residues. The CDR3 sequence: CASSLHDNRGGVEQYF. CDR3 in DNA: TGTGCCAGCAGCCTACACGACAATCGGGGAGGTGTCGAGCAGTACTTC.

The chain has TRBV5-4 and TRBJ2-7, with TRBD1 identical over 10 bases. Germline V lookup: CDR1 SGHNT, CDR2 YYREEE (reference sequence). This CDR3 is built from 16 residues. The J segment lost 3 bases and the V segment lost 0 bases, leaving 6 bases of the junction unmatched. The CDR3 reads CASSLAGGQGHYEQYF. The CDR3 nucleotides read TGTGCCAGCAGCTTGGCGGGGGGACAGGGGCACTACGAGCAGTACTTC.

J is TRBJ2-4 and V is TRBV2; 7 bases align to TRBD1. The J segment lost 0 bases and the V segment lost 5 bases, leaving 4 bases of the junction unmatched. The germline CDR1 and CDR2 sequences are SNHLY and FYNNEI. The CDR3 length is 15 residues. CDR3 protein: CASSRQGIAKNIQYF. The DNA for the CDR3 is TGTGCCAGCAGTCGACAGGGAATAGCCAAAAACATTCAGTACTTC.

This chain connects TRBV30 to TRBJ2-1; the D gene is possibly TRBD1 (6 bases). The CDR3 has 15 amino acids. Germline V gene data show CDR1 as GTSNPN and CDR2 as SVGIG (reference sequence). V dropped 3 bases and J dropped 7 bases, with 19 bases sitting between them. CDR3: CAWRLGASSWNEQFF. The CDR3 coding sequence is TGTGCCTGGAGACTGGGGGCTTCGTCATGGAATGAGCAGTTCTTC. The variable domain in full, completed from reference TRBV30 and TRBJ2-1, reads SQTIHQWPATLVQPVGSPLSLECTVEGTSNPNLYWYRQAAGRGLQLLFYSVGIGQISSEVPQNLSASRPQDRQFILSSKKLLLSDSGFYLCAWRLGASSWNEQFFGPGTRLTVL.

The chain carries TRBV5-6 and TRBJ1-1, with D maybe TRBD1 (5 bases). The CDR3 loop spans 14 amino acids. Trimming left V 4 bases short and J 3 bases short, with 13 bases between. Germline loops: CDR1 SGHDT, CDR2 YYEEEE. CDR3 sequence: CASSPGFGYTEAFF. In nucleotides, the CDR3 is TGTGCCAGCAGCCCAGGGTTCGGGTACACTGAAGCTTTCTTT.

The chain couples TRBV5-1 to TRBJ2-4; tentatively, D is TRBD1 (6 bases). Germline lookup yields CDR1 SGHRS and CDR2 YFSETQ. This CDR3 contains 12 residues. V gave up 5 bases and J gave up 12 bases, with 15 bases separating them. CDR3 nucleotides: TGCGCCAGCAGTTCCTCCCAGGGGAATCAGTACTTC. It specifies CASSSSQGNQYF.

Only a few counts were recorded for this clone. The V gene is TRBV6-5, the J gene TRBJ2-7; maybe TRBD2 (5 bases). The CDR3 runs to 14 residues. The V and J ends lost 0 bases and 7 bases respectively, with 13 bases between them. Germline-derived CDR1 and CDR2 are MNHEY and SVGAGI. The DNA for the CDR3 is TGTGCCAGCAGTTACTCGAGGGCTGGGGATGAGCAGTACTTC. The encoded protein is CASSYSRAGDEQYF.

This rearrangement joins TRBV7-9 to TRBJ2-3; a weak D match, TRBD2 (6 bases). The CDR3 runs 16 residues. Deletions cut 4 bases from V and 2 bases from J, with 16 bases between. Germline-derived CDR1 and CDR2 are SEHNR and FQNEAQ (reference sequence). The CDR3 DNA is TGTGCCAGCAGCTGGTCTGTAGCGGCCCCCACAGATACGCAGTATTTT. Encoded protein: CASSWSVAAPTDTQYF.

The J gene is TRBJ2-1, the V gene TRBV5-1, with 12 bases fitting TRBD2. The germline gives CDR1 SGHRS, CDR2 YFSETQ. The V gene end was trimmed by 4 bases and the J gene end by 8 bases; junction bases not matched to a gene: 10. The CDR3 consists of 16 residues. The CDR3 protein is CASSLKLAGGPDEQFF. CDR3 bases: TGCGCCAGCAGCCTCAAACTAGCGGGGGGTCCGGATGAGCAGTTCTTC.